This T cell receptor (beta chain) appears in the sequencing data of a study of CD8 T cells in Susac syndrome. Germline CDR1 and CDR2: SGHTA and FQGNSA. This CDR3 is built from 14 residues. The ends were cut back, 1 base at V and 4 bases at J, with 11 bases in the middle. A quantity of about 0.5 to 1 ug RNA underwent reverse transcription using random hexamers. From the immunoSEQ multiplex PCR reads, TCRdb called clonotypes with MiXCR, one entry per CDR3 protein. The table has 150,000 or so distinct CDR3 sequences, 92% seen once. Input material: CD4+ T cells from PBMCs. The chain has TRBV7-2 and TRBJ2-7; weak D call: TRBD2 (5 bases). This sequence was found in a human donor in good health. In DNA form, the CDR3 reads TGTGCCAGCAGCTTAGGGCTAGCTGATTACGAGCAGTACTTC. Amino acid sequence: CASSLGLADYEQYF.